The sequence of this TCR beta chain was determined in a study of neurological immune-mediated disorders. Overall study results and limits: CDR3 amino acid sequences found in expanded clones were never shared across subjects, suggesting private repertoires in all groups.

The V segment lost 3 bases and the J segment 8 bases; nucleotides outside the gene matches: 8. Germline V gene lookup returns CDR1 KGHDR and CDR2 SFDVKD. The CDR3 extends over 16 amino acids. PBMCs stored at -80 C, numbering 2 million, were the origin of the unsorted libraries. This clonotype has at least ten counts. Its antigen is still unknown. By 5'RACE with 10-nucleotide random UMIs, the cDNA was made. TCRdb re-analysed the 5' RACE reads in MiXCR, keeping a single row per CDR3 protein. The table shows tens of thousands of distinct CDR3 sequences, with almost 7.5% occurring only once. The J gene is TRBJ1-4, the V gene TRBV24-1; 10 bases line up with TRBD1. Sequenced material: PBMCs. This sequence was found in a woman aged 40 to 55 in good health. The CDR3 sequence: CATSDPTRDRGEKLFF. The CDR3 region has the DNA TGTGCCACCAGTGATCCCACCCGGGACAGGGGCGAAAAACTGTTTTTT.